This TCR beta chain comes out of a study of shared clonotypes between healthy human individuals (dated by TCRdb to 2018 to 2020). Regarding the research as a whole: A couple of women and a few men aged 18 to 49 years were included in the cohort. Leukapheresis yielded between about 0.8 and 8.9 billion PBMCs per donor. For each donor, CD4 naive and CD4 memory were each run on three plates, CD8 naive on two plates, and CD8 memory on one plate. To increase sequencing depth and limit assay-specific biases, different laboratories used diverse techniques to prepare libraries and sequence TCR repertoires. To estimate repertoire size and how much clonotype sharing occurs between individuals, the study deeply sequenced the blood TCR repertoires of 4 to 6 healthy adults.

TCR CDR3 regions were amplified from genomic DNA by multiplex PCR using the deep immunoSEQ assay. Genomic DNA extracted from each cell subset was distributed evenly over all wells of several immunoSEQ 96-well plates, and each plate served as one replicate. For sorted subsets, about 200 ng genomic DNA, equal to 30,000 to 35,000 T cell genomes, was loaded into each replicate PCR. The purified libraries were quantified using a Qubit 3.0 fluorometer, sized with a Bioanalyzer 2100, and then quantified again using the KAPA Library Quantification kit. A separate single-read 150-cycle Illumina NextSeq 550 flow cell was used to sequence each immunoSEQ 96-well plate. In the authors' own workflow: Because only junctional sequences without quality scores were contained in the immunoSEQ output, filtering matching that applied to full-length reads could not be performed. Sequences were annotated with PyIR, a Python wrapper for IgBLAST v1.9, and V/J genes and CDR3 were assigned using IMGT germline references. Reads were filtered out if the reads had weak V/J assignments (E-value above 1e-6), no CDR3, stop codons, out-of-frame junctions, or ambiguous translated residues. V3J clonotypes were defined by identical inferred V gene, J gene, and CDR3 amino acid sequence. Percentage overlap between repertoires was calculated by dividing the number of shared unique clonotypes by the size of the smaller repertoire. Repertoire richness was assessed with RTK rarefaction, the Chao1 estimator, and Recon v2.1 estimates of unobserved clonotypes. Generation probabilities for all TCRbeta clonotypes obtained by the gDNA method from a handful of donors were computed using OLGA. In TCRdb, the immuneACCESS table is reduced to in-frame sequences with V and J assigned. These tables do not hold every clone; where another copy was compared, an unresolved V gene accounts for under half, and the others remain unexplained. Clone size and V and J calls were adopted from that table, with D and trimming inferred from the DNA. The sample table holds about 660,000 clones, of which 74% were seen once. The biggest ten clones account for roughly 1.7% of the sample.

Study-level results and caveats: Rarefaction of sorted-subset datasets indicated incomplete sequencing despite the large sequencing depth. The small number of donors limited the genetic and exposure-history diversity represented. Based on pairwise subsampling, the degree of clonotype sharing among donors was expected to be affected by sequencing depth. Naive subsets generally had larger estimated clonotype richness than memory subsets. Sampling was limited to blood, and TCR repertoires in tissue likely differ from TCR repertoires in blood. When a handful of donors were compared, the shared fraction of clonotypes was roughly 5% for naive CD4, about 4% for naive CD8, 2% to 2.5% for memory CD4, and roughly 0.43% for memory CD8. Compared with non-shared clonotypes, the clonotypes found in all four sorted-subset donors had higher generation probabilities.

The donors were healthy, HIV-negative adults who had no recently reported acute infections or vaccinations. Only Caucasian adults living in Nashville, Tennessee, USA were represented among the donors. CD4+ T cells were enriched by magnetic negative selection; naive cells were then positively selected on CD45RA, and the negative fraction formed the memory subset. Blood was collected by leukapheresis, and PBMCs were isolated by Ficoll-Histopaque density gradient centrifugation and then cryopreserved in liquid nitrogen vapor phase. Purity and quantity of every magnetically sorted T cell population were checked by analytical flow cytometry. From each sorted fraction, genomic DNA was isolated and quantified by UV absorbance on a Nanodrop 2000c. The CDR3, from cysteine to phenylalanine, totals 15 residues. The CDR3 DNA has 45 bases and is translated from base 1. Ends trimmed: V by 2 bases, J by 2 bases; bases unmatched to a gene: 3. The CDR1 and CDR2 encoded by the germline V gene (reference sequence) are SEHNR and FQNEAQ.

Details on this clone: This receptor's antigen is unknown. Qualities for individual bases were not recorded, and no much larger clone is one base off.

The sequence came from a woman aged 25 to 39 in good health. Sequences were obtained from memory CD4+ T cells sorted from blood. The meaning of the sample's cell subset or site label: CD45RA-negative fraction. The chain joins TRBV7-9 to TRBJ2-1; 7 central nucleotides agree with TRBD2. The CDR3 is CASSLISGTYNEQFF. The DNA sequence follows: TGTGCCAGCAGCTTAATAAGCGGGACCTACAATGAGCAGTTCTTC.